What follows is one T cell receptor (beta chain) and its context. The antigen is not known. These data belong to a study of cytomegalovirus exposure and HLA in healthy donors. The CDR3 has 16 amino acids. The germline V gene encodes CDR1 SGHVS and CDR2 FNYEAQ. Trimming at V came to 3 bases and at J to 2 bases, leaving 4 bases not matched to a gene. The PCR employed 60 Vbeta primers together with 13 Jbeta primers. Using immunoSEQ multiplex PCR, the repertoire was profiled, and TCRdb retains in-frame clones only, with some absent. The sample holds about 220,000 clones, approximately 83% seen once. Donors had nominal health at sampling but likely had unrecorded immune exposures. Study results and limitations: In most subjects, TCR beta sequences reportedly gave accurate predictions of HLA-A and HLA-B alleles.

The specimen was PBMCs. This rearrangement joins TRBV7-6 to TRBJ2-3, with 11 positions matching TRBD2. This clonotype originated in a boy between 2 and 10 years old in good health and CMV-seronegative. For the CDR3, the DNA is TGTGCCAGCAGCTTCGGACTAGCGGGTGTCACAGATACGCAGTATTTT. Translating gives CASSFGLAGVTDTQYF.